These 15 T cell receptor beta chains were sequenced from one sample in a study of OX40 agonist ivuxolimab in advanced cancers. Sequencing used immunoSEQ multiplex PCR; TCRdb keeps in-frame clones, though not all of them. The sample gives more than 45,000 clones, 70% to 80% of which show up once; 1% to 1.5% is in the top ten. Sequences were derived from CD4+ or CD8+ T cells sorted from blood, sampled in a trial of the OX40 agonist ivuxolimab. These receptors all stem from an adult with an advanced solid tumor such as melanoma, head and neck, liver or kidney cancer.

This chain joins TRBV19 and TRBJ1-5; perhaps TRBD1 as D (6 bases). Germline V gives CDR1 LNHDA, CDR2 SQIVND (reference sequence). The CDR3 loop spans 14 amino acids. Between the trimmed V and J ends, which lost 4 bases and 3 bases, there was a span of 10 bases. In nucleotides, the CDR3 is TGTGCCAGTAGTAACGGGGGGCACAATCAGCCCCAGCATTTT. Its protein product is CASSNGGHNQPQHF.

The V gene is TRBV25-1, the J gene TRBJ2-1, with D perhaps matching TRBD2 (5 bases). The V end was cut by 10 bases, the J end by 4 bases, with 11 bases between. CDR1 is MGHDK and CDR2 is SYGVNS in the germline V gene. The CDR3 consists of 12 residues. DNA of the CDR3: TGTGCCACCCGCGGGCAGTACAATGAGCAGTTCTTC. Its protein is CATRGQYNEQFF.

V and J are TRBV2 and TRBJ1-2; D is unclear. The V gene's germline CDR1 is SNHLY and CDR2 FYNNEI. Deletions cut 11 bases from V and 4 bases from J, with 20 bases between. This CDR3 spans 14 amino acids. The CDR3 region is CACQLSPGSYGYTF. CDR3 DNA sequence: TGTGCCTGCCAACTCTCCCCAGGAAGCTATGGCTACACCTTC.

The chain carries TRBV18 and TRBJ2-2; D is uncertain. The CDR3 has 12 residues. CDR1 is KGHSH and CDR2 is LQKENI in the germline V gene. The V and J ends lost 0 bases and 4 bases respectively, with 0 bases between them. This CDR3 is CASSPPTGELFF. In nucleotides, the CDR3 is TGTGCCAGCTCACCACCCACCGGGGAGCTGTTTTTT.

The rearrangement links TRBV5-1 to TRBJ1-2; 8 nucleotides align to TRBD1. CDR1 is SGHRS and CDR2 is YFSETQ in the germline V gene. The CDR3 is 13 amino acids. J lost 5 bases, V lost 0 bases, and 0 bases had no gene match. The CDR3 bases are TGCGCCAGCAGCTTGGACAGGGGGTATGGCTACACCTTC. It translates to CASSLDRGYGYTF.

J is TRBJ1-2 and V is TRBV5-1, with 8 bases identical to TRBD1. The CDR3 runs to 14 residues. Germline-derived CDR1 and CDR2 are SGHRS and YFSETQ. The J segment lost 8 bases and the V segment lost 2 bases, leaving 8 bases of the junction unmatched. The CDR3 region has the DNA TGCGCCAGCAGCTTAGGCGGGACAGGCGGGGGCTACACCTTC. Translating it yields CASSLGGTGGGYTF. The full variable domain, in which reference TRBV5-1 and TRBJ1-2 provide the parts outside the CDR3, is KAGVTQTPRYLIKTRGQQVTLSCSPISGHRSVSWYQQTPGQGLQFLFEYFSETQRNKGNFPGRFSGRQFSNSRSEMNVSTLELGDSALYLCASSLGGTGGGYTFGSGTRLTVV.

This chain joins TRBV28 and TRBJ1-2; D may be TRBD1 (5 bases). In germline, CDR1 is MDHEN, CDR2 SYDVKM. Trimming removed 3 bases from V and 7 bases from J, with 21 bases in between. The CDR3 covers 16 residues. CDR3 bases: TGTGCCAGCAGTTTCCCCTCCTCGGCTGGGGACGGTGGCTACACCTTC. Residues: CASSFPSSAGDGGYTF.

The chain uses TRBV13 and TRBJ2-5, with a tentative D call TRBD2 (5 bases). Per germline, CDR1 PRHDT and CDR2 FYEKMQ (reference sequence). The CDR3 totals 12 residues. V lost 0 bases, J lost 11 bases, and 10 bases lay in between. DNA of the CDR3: TGTGCCAGCAGCTTAGGGATCTGGGAGCAGTACTTC. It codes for CASSLGIWEQYF.

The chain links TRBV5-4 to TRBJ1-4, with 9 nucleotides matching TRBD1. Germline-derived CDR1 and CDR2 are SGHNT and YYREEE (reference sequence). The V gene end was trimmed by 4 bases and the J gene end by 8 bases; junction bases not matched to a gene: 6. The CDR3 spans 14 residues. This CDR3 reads CASSAGQGSEKLFF. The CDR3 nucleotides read TGTGCCAGCAGCGCGGGACAGGGAAGCGAAAAACTGTTTTTT.

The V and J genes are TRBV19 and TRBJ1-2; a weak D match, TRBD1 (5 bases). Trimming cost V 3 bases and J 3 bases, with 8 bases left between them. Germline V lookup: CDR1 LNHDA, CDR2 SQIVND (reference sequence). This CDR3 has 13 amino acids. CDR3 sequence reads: CASSMDNDYGYTF. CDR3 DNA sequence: TGTGCCAGTAGTATGGACAATGACTATGGCTACACCTTC.

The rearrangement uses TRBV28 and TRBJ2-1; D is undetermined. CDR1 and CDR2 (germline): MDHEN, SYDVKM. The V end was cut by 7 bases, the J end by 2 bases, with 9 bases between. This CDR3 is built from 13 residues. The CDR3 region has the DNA TGTGCCAGCACGAGTACAGCCTACAATGAGCAGTTCTTC. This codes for CASTSTAYNEQFF.

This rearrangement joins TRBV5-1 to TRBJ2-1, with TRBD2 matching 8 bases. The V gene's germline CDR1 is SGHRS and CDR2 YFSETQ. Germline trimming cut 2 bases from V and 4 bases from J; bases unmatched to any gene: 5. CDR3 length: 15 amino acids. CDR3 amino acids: CASSFGAGGYNEQFF. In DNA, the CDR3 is TGCGCCAGCAGCTTTGGGGCGGGGGGTTACAATGAGCAGTTCTTC.

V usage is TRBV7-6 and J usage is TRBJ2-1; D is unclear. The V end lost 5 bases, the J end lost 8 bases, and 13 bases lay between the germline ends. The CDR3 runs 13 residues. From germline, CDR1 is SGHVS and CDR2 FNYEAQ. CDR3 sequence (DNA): TGTGCCAGCAGCCCGAGCAGGAGCCATGAGCAGTTCTTC. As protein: CASSPSRSHEQFF.

CDR3 DNA: TGTGCCAGCAGCCAGGCAAACACTTACAATGAGCAGTTCTTC. This codes for CASSQANTYNEQFF. The J gene is TRBJ2-1, the V gene TRBV4-2; no reliable D call. This CDR3 region has 14 residues. Deletions cut 3 bases from V and 4 bases from J, with 10 bases between. Germline-derived CDR1 and CDR2 are LGHNA and YNFKEQ.

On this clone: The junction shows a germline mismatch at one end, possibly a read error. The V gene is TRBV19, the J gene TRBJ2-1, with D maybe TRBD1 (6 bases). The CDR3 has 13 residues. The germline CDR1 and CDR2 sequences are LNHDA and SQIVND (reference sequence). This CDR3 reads CASSSSGTPQKIF. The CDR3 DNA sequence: TGTGCCAGTAGCTCATCCGGGACACCTCAGAAGATCTTC.